Below are 13 T cell receptor beta chains sequenced from a single sample in a study of blood T cells in healthy people across ages. Primed by a sample-barcoded 5' primer and a J-beta primer mix, a second PCR proceeded for 7 to 11 cycles. TCRdb fed the 5' RACE reads into MiXCR, producing one record per CDR3 protein. The repertoire holds fewer than 800,000 distinct CDR3 sequences, with about 25% as singletons. These records were also assigned to another study, of T cells of mothers and their children.

Sequenced material: blood. The receptor source for this set is a boy younger than 18 in good health.

The genes are TRBV5-5 and TRBJ2-2; TRBD2 is a possible D gene (7 bases). This CDR3 contains 16 residues. Germline values: CDR1 SGHKS, CDR2 YYEKEE (reference sequence). Trimming stripped 3 bases from V and 3 bases from J, with 15 bases between. The CDR3: CASSSRGGGDTGELFF. Here the CDR3 DNA reads TGTGCCAGCAGCTCCCGGGGAGGGGGTGACACCGGGGAGCTGTTTTTT.

This clonotype showed up just a few times. CDR3 sequence: CASSLQGSDTQYF. DNA of the CDR3: TGTGCCAGCAGCCTCCAGGGATCGGATACGCAGTATTTT. The chain couples TRBV7-3 to TRBJ2-3; maybe TRBD1 (5 bases). This CDR3 contains 13 residues. Trimming took 5 bases from V and 6 from J, leaving 12 bases between them. The germline CDR1 and CDR2 sequences are SGHTA and FQGTGA.

A few counts support this clonotype. This sequence joins TRBV3-1 and TRBJ1-2; TRBD1 is a possible D gene (6 bases). The CDR3 contains 13 residues. Germline V CDR1 and CDR2: LGHDT, YNNKEL (reference sequence). Trimming left V 3 bases short and J 6 bases short, with 11 bases between. The CDR3 region is CASSQSQGNGYTF. CDR3 in DNA: TGTGCCAGCAGCCAGTCCCAGGGGAATGGCTACACCTTC.

This clonotype was detected only a few times. The V and J genes are TRBV6-2 or TRBV6-3 and TRBJ2-7, with TRBD1 identical over 8 bases. CDR1 is MNHEY and CDR2 is SVGEGT in the germline V gene. The J segment lost 2 bases and the V segment lost 6 bases, leaving 9 bases of the junction unmatched. The CDR3 is made up of 15 amino acids. In DNA, the CDR3 is TGTGCCAGCAGAGCGTTCCAGGACAGGGCCTACGAGCAGTACTTC. It codes for CASRAFQDRAYEQYF.

This clonotype was seen at least ten times. The J gene is TRBJ2-5, the V gene TRBV29-1, with D maybe TRBD1 (6 bases). CDR1 SQVTM and CDR2 ANQGSEA come from the germline V gene. V lost 6 bases, J lost 5 bases, and 13 bases lay in between. The CDR3 sequence is 12 residues long. CDR3 in amino acids: CSVDPQGETQYF. The DNA of the CDR3 is TGCAGCGTGGACCCCCAGGGGGAGACCCAGTACTTC.

The chain recombines TRBV4-2 with TRBJ2-7; 8 bases fit TRBD1. The trim removed 1 base at V and 3 bases at J, leaving 5 bases unmatched. The germline V gene encodes CDR1 LGHNA and CDR2 YNFKEQ. CDR3 length: 15 residues. CDR3 DNA: TGTGCCAGCAGCCAAGGCGGCGGACAGGGCTACGAGCAGTACTTC. It encodes CASSQGGGQGYEQYF.

The gene calls are TRBV5-1 and TRBJ2-5; TRBD1 matches at 9 bases. Matching the DNA end better, TRBJ2-1 makes the J call doubtful. Germline-derived CDR1 and CDR2 are SGHRS and YFSETQ. This CDR3 comprises 16 residues. The chain's CDR3 is CASSLGDRARDNEQFF. The CDR3, as DNA: TGCGCCAGCAGCTTGGGGGACAGGGCCAGGGACAATGAGCAGTTCTTC.

This chain uses TRBV28 with TRBJ2-6; no definite D call. This CDR3 spans 15 amino acids. Germline V lookup: CDR1 MDHEN, CDR2 SYDVKM. V was shortened by 7 bases and J by 0 bases, with 10 bases between the two germline ends. This CDR3 reads CASNQQGSGANVLTF. CDR3 coding DNA: TGTGCCAGCAACCAACAAGGCTCTGGGGCCAACGTCCTGACTTTC. The full variable domain, its missing parts supplied by reference TRBV28 and TRBJ2-6, is DVKVTQSSRYLVKRTGEKVFLECVQDMDHENMFWYRQDPGLGLRLIYFSYDVKMKEKGDIPEGYSVSREKKERFSLILESASTNQTSMYLCASNQQGSGANVLTFGAGSRLTVL.

This rearrangement joins TRBV7-9 to TRBJ2-5, with TRBD2 matching 13 bases. The J call could be wrong; TRBJ2-7 is a better fit for the DNA end. Germline V gives CDR1 SEHNR, CDR2 FQNEAQ (reference sequence). CDR3 length equals 15 residues. The CDR3 region has the DNA TGTGCCAGCAGTTTAACTAGCGGGAGGGCCGACGAGCAGTACTTC. It is translated as CASSLTSGRADEQYF.

A few counts support this clonotype. This CDR3 reads CASSYGPLMEAFF. CDR3 bases: TGTGCCAGCAGTTACGGACCCCTGATGGAAGCTTTCTTT. The chain uses TRBV6-5 and TRBJ1-1; D ambiguous. Germline assignment: CDR1 MNHEY and CDR2 SVGAGI. The CDR3 is 13 residues long. V lost 2 bases and J lost 8, with 12 bases in between.

This clonotype has only a few counts. The rearrangement links TRBV6-1 to TRBJ2-1; 10 bases fit TRBD2. CDR3 length: 19 amino acids. Trimming removed 6 bases from V and 0 bases from J; junction bases left unmatched: 14. The germline CDR1 and CDR2 sequences are MNHNS and SASEGT. The CDR3 loop reads CASRQRGLAAPSSYNEQFF. DNA of the CDR3: TGTGCCAGCAGACAGAGAGGACTAGCGGCCCCGAGCTCCTACAATGAGCAGTTCTTC.

This clonotype appeared a few times. The junction does not match germline at one end; this may be a read error. The chain links TRBV28 to TRBJ1-5; D is unresolved. The CDR3 sequence is 16 residues long. Germline V gives CDR1 MDHEN, CDR2 SYDVKM. The CDR3 bases are TGTGCCGGCAGTTTGGGCCAGTTCTATAGCAATCAGCCCCAGCATTTT. This codes for CAGSLGQFYSNQPQHF. The whole variable domain, remainder taken from reference TRBV28 and TRBJ1-5, is DVKVTQSSRYLVKRTGEKVFLECVQDMDHENMFWYRQDPGLGLRLIYFSYDVKMKEKGDIPEGYSVSREKKERFSLILESASTNQTSMYLCAGSLGQFYSNQPQHFGDGTRLSIL.

The chain joins TRBV7-9 to TRBJ1-6, with D tentatively TRBD1 (5 bases). Germline-derived CDR1 and CDR2 are SEHNR and FQNEAQ (reference sequence). The V and J ends lost 4 bases and 7 bases respectively, with 17 bases between them. This CDR3 spans 16 amino acids. CDR3 sequence: CASSSPLGRRNSPLHF. The CDR3, as DNA: TGTGCCAGCAGCTCTCCCCTGGGACGGAGAAATTCACCCCTCCACTTT. The whole variable domain, remainder taken from reference TRBV7-9 and TRBJ1-6, is DTGVSQNPRHKITKRGQNVTFRCDPISEHNRLYWYRQTLGQGPEFLTYFQNEAQLEKSRLLSDRFSAERPKGSFSTLEIQRTEQGDSAMYLCASSSPLGRRNSPLHFGNGTRLTVT.